This passage covers 27 T cell receptor beta chains from one sample sequenced in a study of blood T cell repertoires in COVID-19. Produced via immunoSEQ multiplex PCR; TCRdb's table is partial and in-frame only. This sample has around 140,000 clones, with around 87% found just once. The sequencing input was peripheral blood. The receptors were sampled from a young man with COVID-19, enrolled during active disease.

The rearrangement uses TRBV3-1 (or the pseudogene TRBV3-2) and TRBJ2-7; TRBD1 matches at 11 bases. Germline V gives CDR1 LGHDT, CDR2 YNNKEL (reference sequence). CDR3 length: 16 residues. V was clipped by 4 bases and J by 2 bases; unmatched bases: 7. This CDR3 is CASSPTGTGGTYEQYF. In DNA form, the CDR3 reads TGTGCCAGCAGCCCGACCGGGACAGGGGGAACCTACGAGCAGTACTTC.

Details on this clone: This sample also contains other DNA sequences that code for the same CDR3. J is TRBJ2-1 and V is TRBV6-2 or TRBV6-3; no clear D. Trimming pared 0 bases from V and 4 bases from J, leaving 7 bases between. Germline V gene data show CDR1 as MNHEY and CDR2 as SVGEGT. This CDR3 has 14 residues. The CDR3 spells CASSYSSLYNEQFF. The CDR3 DNA sequence: TGTGCCAGCAGTTACTCGAGTCTTTACAATGAGCAGTTCTTC.

V gene TRBV10-3 combines with J gene TRBJ2-7; the D gene is possibly TRBD2 (5 bases). V lost 0 bases and J lost 3, with 15 bases in between. The CDR3 loop spans 16 amino acids. Germline assignment: CDR1 ENHRY and CDR2 SYGVKD. In DNA form, the CDR3 reads TGTGCCATCAGTGAGTCGATGAGGGTCCGGAACTACGAGCAGTACTTC. Translation: CAISESMRVRNYEQYF.

The CDR3 coding sequence is TGTGCCAGTAGCGGGACAGCCTCCTATAATTCACCCCTCCACTTT. Its protein is CASSGTASYNSPLHF. The chain employs TRBV19 and TRBJ1-6; 7 positions match TRBD1. The CDR3 covers 15 residues. Germline assignment: CDR1 LNHDA and CDR2 SQIVND (reference sequence). Trimming at V came to 6 bases and at J to 0 bases, leaving 2 bases not matched to a gene.

The genes are TRBV4-3 and TRBJ2-1; no reliable D call. Trimming left V 3 bases short and J 6 bases short, with 18 bases between. CDR3 size: 16 residues. Germline V gives CDR1 LGHNA, CDR2 YSLEER. The CDR3 nucleotides are TGCGCCAGCAGCCACGTCCGGTACTTATACCCCAATGAGCAGTTCTTC. Residues: CASSHVRYLYPNEQFF.

This rearrangement joins TRBV9 to TRBJ2-3, with 8 bases that match TRBD2. The trim removed 0 bases at V and 1 base at J, leaving 10 bases unmatched. There are 18 residues in the CDR3. CDR1 is SGDLS, CDR2 YYNGEE, per germline. CDR3 sequence (DNA): TGTGCCAGCAGCGTAGAGTTTAATCGGCGGGAGGGCACAGATACGCAGTATTTT. Amino acid sequence: CASSVEFNRREGTDTQYF.

This clone was seen only once. The chain has TRBV6-5 and TRBJ1-1; no reliable D call. The CDR3 is made up of 14 amino acids. The germline V gene encodes CDR1 MNHEY and CDR2 SVGAGI. V lost 7 bases to trimming and J lost 0 bases, with 12 bases between them. The CDR3 region has the DNA TGTGCCAGCATGAGCTCGGGGATGAACACTGAAGCTTTCTTT. It yields the protein CASMSSGMNTEAFF.

The CDR3 DNA follows: TGTGCCAGCAGCCAAGATTCCACAGGGGCCCTCCTAGACACCGGGGAGCTGTTTTTT. Protein sequence: CASSQDSTGALLDTGELFF. The chain employs TRBV14 and TRBJ2-2, with 7 bases identical to TRBD1. The CDR3 contains 19 residues. The germline CDR1 and CDR2 sequences are SGHDN and FVKESK. Trimming cost V 0 bases and J 3 bases; bases outside gene matches: 13.

This clone has only one observation. The chain couples TRBV3-1 (or the pseudogene TRBV3-2) to TRBJ1-3, with a tentative D call TRBD1 (6 bases). Germline-derived CDR1 and CDR2 are LGHDT and YNNKEL (reference sequence). V lost 0 bases to trimming and J lost 0 bases, with 12 bases between them. The CDR3 spans 17 residues. The CDR3 sequence: CASSQDQGSVSGNTIYF. CDR3 bases: TGTGCCAGCAGCCAAGATCAGGGGTCGGTCTCTGGAAACACCATATATTTT.

This clone was seen once. This rearrangement joins TRBV29-1 to TRBJ1-1, with a tentative D call TRBD1 (5 bases). CDR3 length: 13 amino acids. V lost 8 bases and J 2 bases, leaving 15 bases between the germline ends. The V gene's germline CDR1 is SQVTM and CDR2 ANQGSEA. CDR3 nucleotide sequence: TGCAGCAACCTGGCGGGGGGAAACACTGAAGCTTTCTTT. Protein product: CSNLAGGNTEAFF.

This rearrangement joins TRBV4-3 to TRBJ2-3, with 8 bases identical to TRBD2. The J segment lost 5 bases and the V segment lost 1 base, leaving 5 bases of the junction unmatched. This CDR3 is 15 amino acids long. CDR1 is LGHNA and CDR2 is YSLEER in the germline V gene. CDR3 protein: CASSQAPGGVDTQYF. In DNA, the CDR3 is TGCGCCAGCAGCCAAGCCCCGGGAGGGGTAGATACGCAGTATTTT.

This chain links TRBV29-1 with TRBJ2-3; 8 positions match TRBD1. The CDR3 totals 13 residues. Germline V CDR1 and CDR2: SQVTM, ANQGSEA. J was trimmed by 3 bases and V by 3 bases; bases with no gene match: 2. The CDR3 loop reads CSVEWTGTDTQYF. The CDR3 DNA follows: TGCAGCGTTGAGTGGACAGGGACAGATACGCAGTATTTT.

This chain uses TRBV29-1 with TRBJ2-7, with 8 bases fitting TRBD1. This CDR3 spans 14 amino acids. V was pared by 1 base and J by 4 bases, with 6 bases of the junction left unmatched. The germline CDR1 and CDR2 sequences are SQVTM and ANQGSEA. The CDR3 loop reads CSVEGQGPSYEQYF. The CDR3, as DNA: TGCAGCGTTGAAGGACAGGGGCCCTCGTACGAGCAGTACTTC.

The V gene is TRBV12-3 or TRBV12-4, the J gene TRBJ1-2, with a possible D match to TRBD1 (6 bases). The CDR3 sequence is 13 residues long. Trimming took off 1 base at V and 7 bases at J, with 10 bases between the two ends. CDR3 DNA: TGTGCCAGCAGTTTAGGGACAGCCGGTGGCTACACCTTC. This sequence encodes CASSLGTAGGYTF.

This clone is a singleton in its sample. The chain carries TRBV28 and TRBJ2-1, with 9 positions matching TRBD1. The CDR3 extends over 14 amino acids. Germline V gene lookup returns CDR1 MDHEN and CDR2 SYDVKM. V shed 4 bases, J shed 4 bases, and the junction held 2 bases outside the gene matches. This chain's CDR3 is CASSSGQGYNEQFF. CDR3 DNA sequence: TGTGCCAGCAGTTCGGGACAGGGTTACAATGAGCAGTTCTTC.

To note about this clone: At one boundary the junction diverges from the germline segment, which might be a read error. This chain's CDR3 is CASSEGLAGLYEQYF. CDR3 nucleotide sequence: TGTGCCAGCAGCGAAGGACTAGCGGGCCTCTACGAGCAGTACTTC. The gene calls are TRBV6-1 and TRBJ2-7, with 11 bases aligning to TRBD2. The germline CDR1 and CDR2 sequences are MNHNS and SASEGT. The CDR3 is 15 amino acids.

This chain uses TRBV10-3 with TRBJ2-5; TRBD1 matches 10 bases. The CDR3 loop spans 17 amino acids. Germline V gene data show CDR1 as ENHRY and CDR2 as SYGVKD. V dropped 0 bases and J dropped 4; count of bases not matched to a gene: 8. The DNA of the CDR3 is TGTGCCATCAGTGAGTCGGCGGGACAGGGGAGGCCAGAGACCCAGTACTTC. Protein product: CAISESAGQGRPETQYF.

The chain has TRBV7-3 and TRBJ1-2; D is undetermined. The CDR3 spans 15 residues. Germline loops: CDR1 SGHTA, CDR2 FQGTGA. Trimming cost V 4 bases and J 2 bases, with 14 bases left between them. The CDR3, as DNA: TGTGCCAGCAGCTCGGACTGGACGATAAACTATGGCTACACCTTC. It translates to CASSSDWTINYGYTF.

The chain joins TRBV10-2 to TRBJ2-3, with TRBD1 as a possible D gene (5 bases). V dropped 3 bases and J dropped 8 bases, with 12 bases sitting between them. The CDR3 is 13 residues long. Germline CDR1 reads WSHSY; CDR2 reads SAAADI. The CDR3 DNA reads TGCGCCAGCAGTGACCAGTCCCAGGGTACGCAGTATTTT. Translation gives CASSDQSQGTQYF.

This chain joins TRBV30 and TRBJ1-1, with D perhaps matching TRBD1 (5 bases). The V gene's germline CDR1 is GTSNPN and CDR2 SVGIG (reference sequence). The CDR3 length is 15 residues. V lost 4 bases, J lost 1 base, and 16 bases lay in between. CDR3 amino acids: CAWIRQRRGNTEAFF. DNA of the CDR3: TGTGCCTGGATACGGCAGAGAAGGGGGAACACTGAAGCTTTCTTT.

Only a few counts were recorded for this clone. The genes are TRBV5-1 and TRBJ2-2, with D unclear. Trimming stripped 0 bases from V and 3 bases from J, with 12 bases between. CDR1 is SGHRS, CDR2 YFSETQ, per germline. The CDR3 is 16 amino acids. The CDR3 reads CASSLAVIRYTGELFF. CDR3 DNA: TGCGCCAGCAGCTTGGCCGTTATTCGTTACACCGGGGAGCTGTTTTTT.

This chain links TRBV28 with TRBJ2-7; tentative D call: TRBD1 (6 bases). Trimming pared 6 bases from V and 7 bases from J, leaving 7 bases between. This CDR3 is 10 amino acids long. CDR1 and CDR2 from the germline V gene are MDHEN and SYDVKM. CDR3 in DNA: TGTGCCAGCAGGAGGGGGGAGCAGTACTTC. As protein: CASRRGEQYF.

V usage is TRBV19 and J usage is TRBJ2-2; 10 bases are a match to TRBD1. Germline V gives CDR1 LNHDA, CDR2 SQIVND (reference sequence). CDR3 size: 16 residues. The J segment lost 7 bases and the V segment lost 6 bases, leaving 11 bases of the junction unmatched. The CDR3 bases are TGTGCCAGTAGAGGAACCGGGACAGGGGTTGGCGGGGAGCTGTTTTTT. Translation: CASRGTGTGVGGELFF.

V and J are TRBV28 and TRBJ1-1; 9 nucleotides match TRBD1. This CDR3 has 14 residues. V lost 5 bases to trimming and J lost 7 bases; unmatched junction nucleotides: 8. Germline CDR1 MDHEN, CDR2 SYDVKM. CDR3 amino acids: CASSPDRGRSEAFF. The CDR3 region has the DNA TGTGCCAGCAGTCCGGACAGGGGTAGGAGTGAAGCTTTCTTT.

The J gene is TRBJ2-1, the V gene TRBV7-9, with TRBD2 as a possible D gene (6 bases). Trimming cost V 2 bases and J 9 bases, with 17 bases left between them. From germline, CDR1 is SEHNR and CDR2 FQNEAQ (reference sequence). CDR3 length: 15 residues. This CDR3 is CASSLTAREFGEQFF. The CDR3 DNA reads as TGTGCCAGCAGCTTAACGGCCCGGGAGTTTGGTGAGCAGTTCTTC.

This clone showed up just once. For the CDR3, the DNA is TGTGCCAGCAGCTTGGGGACTAGTGAGACCCAGTACTTC. Its translation is CASSLGTSETQYF. V usage is TRBV5-6 and J usage is TRBJ2-5; 7 nucleotides align to TRBD2. The CDR3 spans 13 residues. Per germline, CDR1 SGHDT and CDR2 YYEEEE. V gave up 0 bases and J gave up 5 bases; unmatched junction bases: 1. The full variable domain, completed using reference TRBV5-6 and TRBJ2-5, is DAGVTQSPTHLIKTRGQQVTLRCSPKSGHDTVSWYQQALGQGPQFIFQYYEEEERQRGNFPDRFSGHQFPNYSSELNVNALLLGDSALYLCASSLGTSETQYFGPGTRLLVL.

This clone came up once. The chain recombines TRBV13 with TRBJ2-1; D is perhaps TRBD2 (6 bases). V was cut by 0 bases and J by 6 bases, with 12 bases left in between. The CDR3 has 15 residues. CDR1 is PRHDT and CDR2 is FYEKMQ in the germline V gene (reference sequence). CDR3: CASSLGGGGSNEQFF. The CDR3 DNA sequence: TGTGCCAGCAGCTTAGGGGGCGGAGGGTCCAATGAGCAGTTCTTC.